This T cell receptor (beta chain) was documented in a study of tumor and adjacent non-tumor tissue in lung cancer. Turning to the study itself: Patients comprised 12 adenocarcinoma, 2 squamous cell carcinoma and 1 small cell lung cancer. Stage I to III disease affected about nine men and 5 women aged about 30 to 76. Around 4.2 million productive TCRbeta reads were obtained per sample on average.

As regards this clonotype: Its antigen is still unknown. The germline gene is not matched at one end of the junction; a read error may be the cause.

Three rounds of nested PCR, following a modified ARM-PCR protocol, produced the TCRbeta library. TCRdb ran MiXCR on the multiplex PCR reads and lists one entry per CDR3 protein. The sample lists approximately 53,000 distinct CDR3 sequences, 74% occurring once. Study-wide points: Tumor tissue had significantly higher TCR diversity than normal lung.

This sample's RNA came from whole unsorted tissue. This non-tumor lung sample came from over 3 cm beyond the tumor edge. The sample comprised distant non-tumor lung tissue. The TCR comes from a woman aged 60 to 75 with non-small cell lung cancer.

The CDR3 DNA reads TGTGCCAGCAGCGCCGCCGGGACAGCCACAGATATGCAGTATTTT. Encoded protein: CASSAAGTATDMQYF. The V call is TRBV11-2, the J call TRBJ2-3; 7 positions agree with TRBD1. The CDR3 length is 15 residues. CDR1 and CDR2 from the germline V gene are SGHAT and FQNNGV.